This is a list of T cell receptor beta chains from one sample in a study of response to subunit inactivated influenza vaccine. TCRdb re-called the RT-PCR reads with MiXCR, one entry per CDR3 protein. The sample has roughly 500,000 distinct CDR3 sequences, 20% to 25% seen once. These sequences were also reported in another study, on T cells expressing NK-cell markers.

The sequencing used CD4+ T cells sorted from PBMCs, collected 11 to 12 days after vaccination. All receptors derive from a man aged 45 to 65 who received an inactivated influenza vaccine. Each CDR3 is given with its conserved first and last residue. D genes are given only for firm matches. Clone size is not always given. Where it is, it says once, few, many or a class for expanded clones.

J,size,D,V,CDR3,DNA
TRBJ2-1,NA,TRBD2,TRBV3-1,CASSQDAGGYNEQFF,TGTGCCAGCAGCCAGGACGCGGGGGGATACAATGAGCAGTTCTTC
TRBJ2-1,NA,TRBD2,TRBV7-9,CASGLGTSRNNEQFF,TGTGCCAGCGGCTTAGGGACTAGCCGAAACAATGAGCAGTTCTTC
TRBJ2-7,few,NA,TRBV5-1,CASSTQGGSFPYEQYF,TGCGCCAGCAGCACACAGGGAGGAAGCTTCCCCTACGAGCAGTACTTC
TRBJ2-3,few,TRBD1,TRBV28,CASSLTGYLFTDTQYF,TGTGCCAGCAGTTTGACAGGGTATCTCTTCACAGATACGCAGTATTTT
TRBJ2-2,NA,NA,TRBV10-2,CATKKVRTANTGELFF,TGCGCCACCAAGAAGGTCCGGACAGCGAACACCGGGGAGCTGTTTTTT
TRBJ1-4,few,NA,TRBV28,CASSDRNLNEKLFF,TGTGCCAGCAGTGACAGGAACCTAAATGAAAAACTGTTTTTT
TRBJ2-5,few,NA,TRBV20-1,CSASGWEAETQYF,TGCAGTGCTAGTGGCTGGGAGGCCGAGACCCAGTACTTC
TRBJ2-1,many,NA,TRBV10-2,CASSEGGSLYEQFF,TGCGCCAGCAGTGAGGGGGGCTCGCTGTATGAGCAGTTCTTC
TRBJ1-6,few,NA,TRBV5-1,CASSLVGSRYNSPLHF,TGCGCCAGCAGCTTGGTGGGTTCCCGATATAATTCACCCCTCCACTTT
TRBJ1-4,NA,NA,TRBV4-3,CASSQEEGGTWEKLFF,TGCGCCAGCAGCCAAGAAGAAGGGGGGACATGGGAAAAACTGTTTTTT
TRBJ2-7,few,NA,TRBV15,CATSRDKKGYEQYF,TGTGCCACCAGCAGAGACAAGAAGGGGTACGAGCAGTACTTC
TRBJ2-3,once,TRBD2,TRBV6-5,CASSYSASGGVADTQYF,TGTGCCAGCAGTTACTCGGCTAGCGGGGGGGTTGCAGATACGCAGTATTTT
TRBJ1-2,once,NA,TRBV5-6,CASSFSGLNYGYTF,TGTGCCAGCAGCTTTAGCGGCCTGAACTATGGCTACACCTTC
TRBJ2-7,NA,NA,TRBV11-2,CASSPTRVEQYF,TGTGCCAGCAGCCCCACGAGGGTCGAGCAGTACTTC
TRBJ1-5,NA,NA,TRBV29-1,CSVAREGNQPQHF,TGCAGCGTTGCCAGGGAAGGCAATCAGCCCCAGCATTTT
TRBJ2-7,NA,NA,TRBV12-3/TRBV12-4,CASSENRRGPAVKDSYEQYF,TGTGCCAGCAGCGAAAACCGCCGTGGGCCAGCGGTGAAGGACTCCTACGAGCAGTACTTC
TRBJ2-7,NA,TRBD2,TRBV10-3,CAISRRGTSGNYEQYF,TGTGCCATCAGCCGAAGAGGGACTAGCGGGAACTACGAGCAGTACTTC
TRBJ2-7,few,NA,TRBV11-2,CASSPLQGRRSYEQYF,TGTGCCAGCAGCCCATTACAGGGAAGGAGGTCCTACGAGCAGTACTTC
TRBJ2-5,NA,TRBD2,TRBV9,CASSVVGSGRGETQYF,TGTGCCAGCAGCGTAGTAGGTAGCGGGAGAGGAGAGACCCAGTACTTC
TRBJ2-1,NA,TRBD2,TRBV11-2,CASSLVGGGAPPYNEQFF,TGTGCCAGCAGCTTAGTTGGCGGGGGGGCCCCTCCCTACAATGAGCAGTTCTTC
TRBJ2-4,NA,NA,TRBV10-3,CDISDPTAKGKNIQYF,TGTGACATCAGTGACCCAACAGCCAAGGGCAAAAACATTCAGTACTTC
TRBJ2-7,NA,NA,TRBV4-1,CASSKGHRSTYEQYF,TGCGCCAGCAGCAAAGGACACCGGTCTACTTACGAGCAGTACTTC
TRBJ2-1,NA,NA,TRBV12-3/TRBV12-4,CASSPQGFVHEQFF,TGTGCCAGCAGTCCACAGGGTTTTGTTCATGAGCAGTTCTTC
TRBJ1-3,NA,TRBD1,TRBV28,CASSLRGQPSSGNTIYF,TGTGCCAGCAGTTTACGGGGACAGCCGAGCTCTGGAAACACCATATATTTT
TRBJ2-1,NA,NA,TRBV7-9,CASNRGAVTYNEQFF,TGTGCCAGCAACCGGGGGGCCGTAACCTACAATGAGCAGTTCTTC
TRBJ2-1,few,NA,TRBV6-5,CASSYYQAPYNEQFF,TGTGCCAGCAGTTACTACCAAGCACCTTACAATGAGCAGTTCTTC
TRBJ2-3,NA,NA,TRBV7-9,CASSLLGVYVSDTQYF,TGTGCCAGCAGCTTACTTGGGGTGTACGTTTCAGATACGCAGTATTTT
TRBJ2-1,NA,NA,TRBV29-1,CSVEGRPRVGEQFF,TGCAGCGTTGAGGGACGTCCTCGGGTCGGTGAGCAGTTCTTC
TRBJ2-7,NA,TRBD2,TRBV28,CASSFPLRLAELSYEQYF,TGTGCCAGCAGTTTTCCACTGAGACTAGCGGAACTCTCCTACGAGCAGTACTTC
TRBJ2-3,many,TRBD1,TRBV6-2/TRBV6-3,CASNRDRSTDTQYF,TGTGCCAGCAACCGGGACAGGTCCACAGATACGCAGTATTTT
TRBJ2-1,NA,TRBD1,TRBV28,CASPSARGPWGEQFF,TGTGCCAGCCCATCGGCAAGGGGGCCTTGGGGTGAGCAGTTCTTC
TRBJ2-5,NA,NA,TRBV4-1,CASSQVLSPSQETQYF,TGCGCCAGCAGCCAAGTTCTGAGCCCGTCCCAAGAGACCCAGTACTTC
TRBJ2-2,few,NA,TRBV5-1,CASSQGRRNTGELFF,TGCGCCAGCAGTCAGGGGCGGAGAAACACCGGGGAGCTGTTTTTT
TRBJ2-4,NA,NA,TRBV11-2,CASSLEPGQKNIQYF,TGTGCCAGCAGCTTAGAGCCTGGCCAGAAAAACATTCAGTACTTC
TRBJ2-6,few,NA,TRBV5-1,CASSFRTLAAVDSGANVLTF,TGCGCCAGCAGCTTCAGGACACTGGCCGCCGTTGACTCTGGGGCCAACGTCCTGACTTTC
TRBJ2-5,NA,TRBD2,TRBV7-9,CASSSSRTSLETQYF,TGTGCCAGCAGCTCCTCACGGACTAGCCTAGAGACCCAGTACTTC
TRBJ2-1,many,TRBD2,TRBV12-3/TRBV12-4,CASRNLAGARYNEQFF,TGTGCCAGCAGGAATCTAGCGGGAGCCCGTTACAATGAGCAGTTCTTC
TRBJ1-1,NA,NA,TRBV7-9,CASSLPLTGNTEAFF,TGTGCCAGCAGCCTTCCCCTGACAGGGAACACTGAAGCTTTCTTT
TRBJ1-4,NA,NA,TRBV2,CASKGNTNEKLFF,TGTGCCAGCAAGGGCAACACTAATGAAAAACTGTTTTTT
TRBJ2-3,NA,NA,TRBV7-9,CASSLNGGTDTQYF,TGTGCCAGCAGCTTGAACGGGGGCACAGATACGCAGTATTTT
TRBJ2-1,few,TRBD2,TRBV7-2,CASSRRSGRGVDEQFF,TGTGCCAGCAGCCGACGGAGCGGGAGGGGGGTGGATGAGCAGTTCTTC
TRBJ1-6,few,NA,TRBV3-1,CASSPQGLNSPLHF,TGTGCCAGCAGCCCTCAGGGATTAAATTCACCCCTCCACTTT
TRBJ2-1,NA,TRBD2,TRBV29-1,CSALGRASGGGSSYNEQFF,TGCAGCGCCCTAGGGAGGGCTAGCGGGGGGGGAAGCTCCTACAATGAGCAGTTCTTC
TRBJ2-5,NA,TRBD2,TRBV7-9,CASSLEGGSGQRTQYF,TGTGCCAGCAGCTTAGAGGGAGGGAGCGGTCAGAGGACCCAGTACTTC
TRBJ1-6,NA,NA,TRBV3-1,CASSQEGSRNSPLHF,TGTGCCAGCAGCCAGGAGGGATCGCGTAATTCACCCCTCCACTTT
TRBJ2-7,few,TRBD2,TRBV20-1,CSARRLAGDFYEQYF,TGCAGTGCTAGAAGGCTAGCGGGGGACTTCTACGAGCAGTACTTC
TRBJ1-2,NA,TRBD1,TRBV3-1,CASADRGAPNYGYTF,TGTGCCAGCGCGGACAGGGGCGCTCCTAACTATGGCTACACCTTC
TRBJ2-1,few,TRBD2,TRBV15,CATSRRAGGPRYNEQFF,TGTGCCACCAGCAGAAGAGCGGGAGGGCCTCGCTACAATGAGCAGTTCTTC
TRBJ2-1,NA,NA,TRBV20-1,CSAPARGWDNEQFF,TGCAGTGCTCCAGCGCGGGGCTGGGACAATGAGCAGTTCTTC
TRBJ2-7,NA,NA,TRBV21-1,CASSNRGMSYYEQYF,TGTGCCAGCAGCAACAGGGGAATGAGTTACTACGAGCAGTACTTC
TRBJ2-6,NA,NA,TRBV7-2,CASSKGLFSGANVLTF,TGTGCCAGCAGCAAGGGACTGTTCTCTGGGGCCAACGTCCTGACTTTC
TRBJ1-4,NA,NA,TRBV15,CATSALPIRATGEKLFF,TGTGCCACCAGCGCCCTGCCAATCCGGGCCACGGGTGAAAAACTGTTTTTT
TRBJ1-2,few,NA,TRBV7-2,CASSGTSGPNGYTF,TGTGCCAGCAGCGGGACCTCGGGACCTAATGGCTACACCTTC
TRBJ1-1,many,NA,TRBV5-5,CASRPGLGSTEAFF,TGTGCCAGCAGGCCGGGGTTGGGGTCCACTGAAGCTTTCTTT
TRBJ2-2,few,NA,TRBV12-3/TRBV12-4,CASSFSGRGPYGELFF,TGTGCCAGCAGTTTCTCGGGCCGTGGACCTTACGGGGAGCTGTTTTTT
TRBJ2-5,few,NA,TRBV20-1,CSARSSGGETQYF,TGCAGTGCTAGATCGTCGGGCGGAGAGACCCAGTACTTC
TRBJ2-2,few,NA,TRBV29-1,CSVSRGTNTGELFF,TGCAGCGTTTCCAGGGGCACGAACACCGGGGAGCTGTTTTTT
TRBJ2-2,NA,NA,TRBV7-2,CASSLGLRTGELFF,TGTGCCAGCAGCTTAGGGCTTCGGACCGGGGAGCTGTTTTTT
TRBJ1-1,NA,NA,TRBV18,CASSPPYRLNTEAFF,TGTGCCAGCTCACCACCGTACAGGCTGAACACTGAAGCTTTCTTT